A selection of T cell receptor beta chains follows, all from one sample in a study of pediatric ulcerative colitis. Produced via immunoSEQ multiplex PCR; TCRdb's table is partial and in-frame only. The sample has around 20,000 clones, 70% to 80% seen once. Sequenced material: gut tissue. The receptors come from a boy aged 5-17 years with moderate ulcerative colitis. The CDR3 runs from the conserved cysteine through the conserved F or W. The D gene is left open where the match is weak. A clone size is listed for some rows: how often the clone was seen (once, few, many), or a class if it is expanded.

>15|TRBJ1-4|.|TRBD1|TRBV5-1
CASRLNDRGLEKLFF
TGCGCCAGCAGGTTGAATGACAGGGGGCTTGAAAAACTGTTTTTT
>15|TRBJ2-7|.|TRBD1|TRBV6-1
CASTGQGELSYEQYF
TGTGCCAGCACAGGACAGGGCGAACTTTCCTACGAGCAGTACTTC
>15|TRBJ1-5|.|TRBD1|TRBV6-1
CASSGQGFGNQPQHF
TGTGCCAGCAGTGGACAGGGTTTCGGCAATCAGCCCCAGCATTTT
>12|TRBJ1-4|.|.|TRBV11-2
CASSPLSEKLFF
TGTGCCAGCAGCCCCCTGAGCGAAAAACTGTTTTTT
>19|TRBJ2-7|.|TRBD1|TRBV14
CASSRNAGTGVIRAYEQYF
TGTGCCAGCAGCCGAAACGCCGGGACAGGGGTAATTAGGGCCTACGAGCAGTACTTC
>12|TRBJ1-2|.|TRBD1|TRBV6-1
CATQGVVGGYTF
TGTGCCACCCAGGGGGTAGTGGGTGGCTACACCTTC
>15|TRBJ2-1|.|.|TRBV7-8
CASSQGSSSYNEQFF
TGTGCCAGCAGCCAGGGGAGTAGCTCCTACAATGAGCAGTTCTTC
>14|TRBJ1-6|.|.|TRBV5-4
CASSLWTDWSPLHF
TGTGCCAGCAGCTTGTGGACAGATTGGTCACCCCTCCACTTT
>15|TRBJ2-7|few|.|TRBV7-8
CASSLGQVGSYEQYF
TGTGCCAGCAGCTTGGGACAAGTCGGGTCTTACGAGCAGTACTTC
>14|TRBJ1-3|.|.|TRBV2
CASSVAGPGNTIYF
TGTGCCAGCAGTGTTGCAGGGCCAGGAAACACCATATATTTT
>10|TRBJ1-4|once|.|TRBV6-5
CASFAEKLFF
TGTGCCAGCTTTGCTGAAAAACTGTTTTTT
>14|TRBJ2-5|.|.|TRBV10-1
CASSEGGSPETQYF
TGCGCCAGCAGTGAAGGAGGGTCCCCAGAGACCCAGTACTTC
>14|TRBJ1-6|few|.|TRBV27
CASSQGSYNSPLHF
TGTGCCAGCAGCCAGGGTTCCTATAATTCACCCCTCCACTTT
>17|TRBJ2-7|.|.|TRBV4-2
CASSQEGAYTGAGEQYF
TGTGCCAGCAGCCAAGAAGGGGCTTATACTGGGGCCGGCGAGCAGTACTTC
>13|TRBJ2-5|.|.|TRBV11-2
CASSTLARETQYF
TGTGCCAGCAGTACCCTGGCTCGGGAGACCCAGTACTTC
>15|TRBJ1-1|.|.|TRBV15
CATSRDRTTATEAFF
TGTGCCACCAGCAGAGATCGGACCACGGCCACTGAAGCTTTCTTT
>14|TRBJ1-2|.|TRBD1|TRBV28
CASRSGQGSYGYTF
TGTGCCAGTCGATCGGGACAGGGGAGCTATGGCTACACCTTC
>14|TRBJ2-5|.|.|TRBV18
CASSPLSPVETQYF
TGTGCCAGCTCACCATTATCCCCCGTGGAGACCCAGTACTTC
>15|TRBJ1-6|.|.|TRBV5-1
CASSLNRADNSPLHF
TGCGCCAGCAGCCTTAACAGGGCCGATAATTCACCCCTCCACTTT
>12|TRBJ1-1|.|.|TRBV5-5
CASSLGYTEAFF
TGTGCCAGCAGCCTCGGGTACACTGAAGCTTTCTTT
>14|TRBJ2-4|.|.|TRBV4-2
CASSQDRGPNIQYF
TGTGCCAGCAGCCAAGATCGGGGCCCGAACATTCAGTACTTC
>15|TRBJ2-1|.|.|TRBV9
CASSVESQPVDEQFF
TGTGCCAGCAGCGTAGAGTCGCAGCCCGTCGATGAGCAGTTCTTC
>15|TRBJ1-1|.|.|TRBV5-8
CASSPRRRGNTEAFF
TGTGCCAGCAGTCCGAGGCGCAGGGGGAACACTGAAGCTTTCTTT
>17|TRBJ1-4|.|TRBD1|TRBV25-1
CASSQDRDYQTNEKLFF
TGTGCCAGCAGTCAGGACAGGGATTATCAAACTAATGAAAAACTGTTTTTT
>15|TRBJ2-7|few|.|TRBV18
CASSPMAASSYEQYF
TGTGCCAGCTCACCCATGGCAGCAAGCTCCTACGAGCAGTACTTC
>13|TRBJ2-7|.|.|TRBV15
CATSRGGSYEQYF
TGTGCCACCAGCAGAGGGGGCTCCTACGAGCAGTACTTC
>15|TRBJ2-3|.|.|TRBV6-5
CASSYSATIADTQYF
TGTGCCAGCAGTTACTCGGCGACTATAGCAGATACGCAGTATTTT
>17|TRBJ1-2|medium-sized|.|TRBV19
CASSIVGSGVRRGGYTF
TGTGCCAGTAGTATCGTGGGTTCTGGGGTGCGACGAGGTGGCTACACCTTC
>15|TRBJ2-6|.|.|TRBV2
CASSWGTTGANVLTF
TGTGCCAGCAGTTGGGGTACGACTGGGGCCAACGTCCTGACTTTC
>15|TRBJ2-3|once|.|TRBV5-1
CASSLEQGSTDTQYF
TGCGCCAGCAGCTTGGAGCAGGGGAGCACAGATACGCAGTATTTT
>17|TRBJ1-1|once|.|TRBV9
CASSVGFRPGLHTEAFF
TGTGCCAGCAGCGTAGGGTTTCGGCCCGGGTTGCACACTGAAGCTTTCTTT
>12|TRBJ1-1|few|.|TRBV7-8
CASSLRATEAFF
TGTGCCAGCAGCCTCAGGGCCACTGAAGCTTTCTTT
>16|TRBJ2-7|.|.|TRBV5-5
CASSLAPRTETYEQYF
TGTGCCAGCAGCTTGGCACCGAGGACTGAGACCTACGAGCAGTACTTC
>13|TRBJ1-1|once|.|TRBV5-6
CASSPSLTVEAFF
TGTGCCAGCAGCCCGTCACTTACAGTTGAAGCTTTCTTT
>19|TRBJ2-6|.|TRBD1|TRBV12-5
CASGLYGTGVVLGANVLTF
TGTGCTAGTGGTTTGTACGGGACAGGCGTGGTACTTGGGGCCAACGTCCTGACTTTC
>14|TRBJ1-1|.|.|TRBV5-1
CASTLSGWDTEAFF
TGCGCCAGCACCCTGTCAGGGTGGGACACTGAAGCTTTCTTT
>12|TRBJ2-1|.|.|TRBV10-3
CAISEGYNEQFF
TGTGCCATCAGTGAGGGGTACAATGAGCAGTTCTTC
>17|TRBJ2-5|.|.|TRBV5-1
CASSLWTRGGRGETQYF
TGCGCCAGCAGCTTATGGACCCGCGGGGGCCGGGGGGAGACCCAGTACTTC
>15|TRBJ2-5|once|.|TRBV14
CASSQSWRDPETQYF
TGTGCCAGCAGCCAAAGCTGGAGGGATCCAGAGACCCAGTACTTC
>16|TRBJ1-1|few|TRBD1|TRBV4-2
CASSHGQAASDTEAFF
TGTGCCAGCAGCCACGGACAGGCGGCCTCTGACACTGAAGCTTTCTTT
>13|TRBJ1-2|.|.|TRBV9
CASSVEASYGYTF
TGTGCCAGCAGCGTAGAAGCCTCCTATGGCTACACCTTC